Following are 27 T cell receptor beta chains from one sample sequenced in a study of Graves' ophthalmopathy and Graves' hyperthyroidism. RNA transcripts served as template for amplifying TCR beta CDR3 sequences. First-round RT-PCR relied on HTBI primers, and a second-round multiplex PCR came next. TCRdb passed the multiplex PCR reads through MiXCR, listing each CDR3 protein once. The repertoire holds over 150,000 distinct CDR3 sequences, with less than 45% as singletons. Sequencing was performed on peripheral blood. The origin of the receptors is a woman between 35 and 50 years old with Graves' ophthalmopathy.

This clonotype was observed at least ten times. V and J are TRBV12-3 or TRBV12-4 and TRBJ2-5; 7 bases fit TRBD2. V trimming: 6 bases; J trimming: 7 bases; junction bases outside the gene matches: 14. The CDR3 covers 15 residues. The CDR3 nucleotides are TGTGCCAGCAGCCAAAACAGCGGGATCAGCGGGACCCAGTACTTC. This codes for CASSQNSGISGTQYF.

CDR3 sequence: CASRARQARGTEAFF. The CDR3 region has the DNA TGTGCCAGCAGGGCTAGGCAGGCGCGTGGCACTGAAGCTTTCTTT. This chain links TRBV28 with TRBJ1-1; D gene ambiguous. The CDR3 loop spans 15 amino acids. Looked up from germline, CDR1 is MDHEN and CDR2 is SYDVKM. The germline V and J ends were trimmed by 6 bases and 4 bases, with 18 bases remaining between them.

The chain combines TRBV6-1 with TRBJ2-7, with D perhaps TRBD2 (6 bases). The CDR3 runs 12 residues. Germline V CDR1 and CDR2: MNHNS, SASEGT. V dropped 7 bases and J dropped 3 bases, with 10 bases sitting between them. CDR3 DNA sequence: TGTGCCAGCACTGGAGGGAGCTACGAGCAGTACTTC. Amino acid sequence: CASTGGSYEQYF.

The chain links TRBV28 to TRBJ2-4; maybe TRBD1 (7 bases). There are 14 residues in the CDR3. The V end was cut by 7 bases, the J end by 1 base, with 11 bases between. CDR1 is MDHEN, CDR2 SYDVKM, per germline. For the CDR3, the DNA is TGTGCCAGCACAGCAGGGGGGGCCAAAAACATTCAGTACTTC. It codes for CASTAGGAKNIQYF.

At least ten counts were recorded for this clonotype. The chain joins TRBV27 to TRBJ2-7; 10 nucleotides align to TRBD2. This CDR3 contains 15 residues. Trimming at V came to 6 bases and at J to 3 bases, leaving 8 bases not matched to a gene. Germline lookup yields CDR1 MNHEY and CDR2 SMNVEV (reference sequence). CDR3 in amino acids: CASSPSGGRFYEQYF. DNA of the CDR3: TGTGCCAGCAGCCCTAGCGGGGGCCGTTTCTACGAGCAGTACTTC.

The chain joins TRBV6-1 to TRBJ2-2, with TRBD1 matching 7 bases. The trim removed 7 bases at V and 3 bases at J, leaving 5 bases unmatched. CDR3 size: 14 residues. CDR1 MNHNS and CDR2 SASEGT come from the germline V gene. The CDR3 coding sequence is TGTGCCAGCAAGGGACAGTCTTACACCGGGGAGCTGTTTTTT. Amino acids: CASKGQSYTGELFF.

This clonotype was found many times. This sequence joins TRBV5-5 and TRBJ1-1; D possibly corresponds to TRBD1 (6 bases). The germline V and J ends were trimmed by 5 bases and 6 bases, with 14 bases remaining between them. CDR1 and CDR2 from the germline V gene are SGHKS and YYEKEE (reference sequence). This CDR3 has 13 residues. Written as DNA, the CDR3 is TGTGCCAGCAGTCGAACAACAGGGTCTGAAGCTTTCTTT. Translated: CASSRTTGSEAFF.

This clonotype was recorded many times. The rearrangement joins TRBV6-1 to TRBJ2-7, with 7 bases that match TRBD1. The trim removed 7 bases at V and 5 bases at J, leaving 8 bases unmatched. This CDR3 spans 13 amino acids. Per the germline V gene, CDR1 is MNHNS and CDR2 is SASEGT. The CDR3 here is CASTTGEDDEQYF. DNA for the CDR3: TGTGCCAGCACCACAGGGGAAGATGACGAGCAGTACTTC.

This clonotype was picked up many times. J is TRBJ1-3 and V is TRBV6-1; possibly TRBD1 for D (6 bases). The CDR3 runs 13 residues. V was cut by 4 bases and J by 7 bases, with 11 bases left in between. Germline V CDR1 and CDR2: MNHNS, SASEGT. CDR3 amino acids: CASSGQGTNTIYF. The CDR3 DNA reads TGTGCCAGCAGTGGCCAGGGGACGAACACCATATATTTT.

The chain combines TRBV27 with TRBJ2-2, with TRBD2 as a possible D gene (6 bases). There are 17 residues in the CDR3. Trimming removed 5 bases from V and 2 bases from J, with 18 bases in between. CDR1 is MNHEY, CDR2 SMNVEV, per germline (reference sequence). CDR3 bases: TGTGCCAGCAGTCCACTCCTGGCGGGGTTTAACACCGGGGAGCTGTTTTTT. Translating it yields CASSPLLAGFNTGELFF.

This clonotype was found many times. The rearrangement uses TRBV29-1 and TRBJ2-7; TRBD1 agrees at 8 bases. The germline CDR1 and CDR2 sequences are SQVTM and ANQGSEA. The CDR3 totals 12 residues. The J segment lost 9 bases and the V segment lost 4 bases, leaving 8 bases of the junction unmatched. The DNA of the CDR3 is TGCAGCGTTGGGACAGGGAGTGTGGGGCAGTACTTC. Its translation is CSVGTGSVGQYF.

J is TRBJ1-1 and V is TRBV4-3, with D unclear. The V gene's germline CDR1 is LGHNA and CDR2 YSLEER. The CDR3 extends over 15 amino acids. The V end lost 0 bases, the J end lost 0 bases, and 8 bases lay between the germline ends. CDR3 in amino acids: CASSQDPVMNTEAFF. The CDR3 coding sequence is TGCGCCAGCAGCCAAGATCCGGTGATGAACACTGAAGCTTTCTTT.

The V call is TRBV5-1, the J call TRBJ1-2; D is unresolved. The CDR3 consists of 13 residues. CDR1 is SGHRS, CDR2 YFSETQ, per germline. V lost 2 bases, J lost 6 bases, and 11 bases lay in between. The CDR3 sequence: CASSLYGGNGYTF. In DNA, the CDR3 is TGCGCCAGCAGCTTATATGGAGGGAATGGCTACACCTTC.

At least ten counts were recorded for this clonotype. The chain couples TRBV7-2 to TRBJ2-5; D remains ambiguous. The germline gives CDR1 SGHTA, CDR2 FQGNSA. This CDR3 has 14 amino acids. Trimming cost V 1 base and J 2 bases, with 8 bases left between them. CDR3 sequence (DNA): TGTGCCAGCAGCTTAGGTCCAGTACAAGAGACCCAGTACTTC. Residues: CASSLGPVQETQYF.

The chain recombines TRBV20-1 with TRBJ2-7, with 12 bases identical to TRBD2. V was clipped by 0 bases and J by 4 bases; unmatched bases: 7. Germline-derived CDR1 and CDR2 are DFQATT and SNEGSKA (reference sequence). This CDR3 region has 16 residues. CDR3 nucleotide sequence: TGCAGTGCTAGAGATGGTTGGCTAGCGGGAGGGTACGAGCAGTACTTC. This gives the protein CSARDGWLAGGYEQYF.

This clonotype has a count of ten or more. The chain links TRBV7-9 to TRBJ1-1; perhaps TRBD1 as D (6 bases). V dropped 5 bases and J dropped 4 bases, with 11 bases sitting between them. CDR1 SEHNR and CDR2 FQNEAQ come from the germline V gene (reference sequence). The CDR3 is made up of 13 amino acids. The CDR3 DNA sequence: TGTGCCAGCAGCGCGGGACACAGCACTGAAGCTTTCTTT. Its translation is CASSAGHSTEAFF.

Ten or more counts support this clonotype. CDR3 bases: TGTGCCAGCACTCGGGACAGTGGGAACACTGAAGCTTTCTTT. Translated, it gives CASTRDSGNTEAFF. The rearrangement joins TRBV3-1 to TRBJ1-1; TRBD1 aligns across 7 bases. This CDR3 has 14 amino acids. The germline gives CDR1 LGHDT, CDR2 YNNKEL (reference sequence). V lost 7 bases and J lost 1; bases outside the gene matches: 6.

The chain uses TRBV12-3 or TRBV12-4 and TRBJ2-5, with D possibly matching TRBD2 (5 bases). V was clipped by 2 bases and J by 1 base, with 8 bases between them. The CDR3 sequence is 14 residues long. The CDR3 DNA sequence: TGTGCCAGCAGTTTATATCTAGCCCAAGAGACCCAGTACTTC. The encoded protein is CASSLYLAQETQYF.

This sequence joins TRBV7-8 and TRBJ2-7; tentatively, D is TRBD1 or TRBD2 (5 bases each). CDR1 is SGHVS, CDR2 FQNEAQ, per germline. Trimming pared 6 bases from V and 2 bases from J, leaving 11 bases between. The CDR3 has 13 amino acids. The CDR3 nucleotides are TGTGCCAGCAGATCGGGACGGACCTACGAGCAGTACTTC. Amino acid sequence: CASRSGRTYEQYF.

In DNA form, the CDR3 reads TGCAGCGTTGCTGTCAAAAACACCGGGGAGCTGTTTTTT. Protein product: CSVAVKNTGELFF. The V and J genes are TRBV29-1 and TRBJ2-2; D gene unclear. Per the germline V gene, CDR1 is SQVTM and CDR2 is ANQGSEA. The V end lost 4 bases, the J end lost 2 bases, and 8 bases lay between the germline ends. This CDR3 is 13 amino acids long.

The gene calls are TRBV30 and TRBJ2-5, with 8 bases fitting TRBD1. With 4 bases clipped from V and 4 bases from J, the junction kept 5 bases outside the gene matches. CDR1 and CDR2 (germline): GTSNPN, SVGIG (reference sequence). This CDR3 has 13 amino acids. DNA for the CDR3: TGTGCCTGGAACTCCGGACAGGGAGAGACCCAGTACTTC. The encoded protein is CAWNSGQGETQYF.

The sample holds many counts of this clonotype. The gene calls are TRBV6-2 or TRBV6-3 and TRBJ2-6; no firm D call. The V and J ends lost 2 bases and 2 bases respectively, with 10 bases between them. This CDR3 comprises 16 residues. CDR1 and CDR2 from the germline V gene are MNHEY and SVGEGT. The CDR3 sequence: CASSYPRRAGANVLTF. CDR3 sequence (DNA): TGTGCCAGCAGTTACCCCCGACGGGCTGGGGCCAACGTCCTGACTTTC.

The chain has TRBV28 and TRBJ2-7, with 8 bases fitting TRBD1. The CDR3 has 14 amino acids. With V trimmed by 8 bases and J by 1 base, 7 bases remained unmatched. CDR1 and CDR2 from the germline V gene are MDHEN and SYDVKM. This chain's CDR3 is CASYDRGESYEQYF. The CDR3 DNA follows: TGTGCCAGCTACGACAGGGGTGAATCCTACGAGCAGTACTTC.

The CDR3 spells CASSSLPAGANVLTF. CDR3 bases: TGTGCCAGCAGCTCCTTGCCTGCTGGGGCCAACGTCCTGACTTTC. The chain combines TRBV27 with TRBJ2-6; D is undetermined. The V and J ends lost 6 bases and 2 bases respectively, with 11 bases between them. The germline V gene encodes CDR1 MNHEY and CDR2 SMNVEV (reference sequence). This CDR3 contains 15 residues.

V gene TRBV6-2 or TRBV6-3 combines with J gene TRBJ1-5; D ambiguous. Germline V gives CDR1 MNHEY, CDR2 SVGEGT. Trimming pared 3 bases from V and 2 bases from J, leaving 20 bases between. The CDR3 totals 18 residues. The CDR3 region is CASSYPTVGGRGNQPQHF. The CDR3 DNA follows: TGTGCCAGCAGTTATCCCACAGTGGGAGGGAGGGGCAATCAGCCCCAGCATTTT.

This clonotype was detected ten times or more. The rearrangement joins TRBV19 to TRBJ1-2; D gene ambiguous. CDR1 is LNHDA, CDR2 SQIVND, per germline (reference sequence). Trimming shortened V by 5 bases and J by 4 bases, and 17 bases separated the two germline ends. The CDR3 has 15 residues. CDR3 sequence: CASSLPRTGSYGYTF. CDR3 bases: TGTGCCAGTAGTCTACCCAGGACTGGTTCCTATGGCTACACCTTC.

There are many counts of this clonotype. The chain uses TRBV6-2 or TRBV6-3 and TRBJ2-7; possibly TRBD1 or TRBD2 for D (5 bases each). Trimming stripped 6 bases from V and 5 bases from J, with 20 bases between. Germline V gene sequence: CDR1 MNHEY, CDR2 SVGEGT. This CDR3 comprises 15 residues. This CDR3 reads CASRPTGTGNNEQYF. DNA for the CDR3: TGTGCCAGCAGGCCTACTGGGACGGGAAACAACGAGCAGTACTTC.